This entry features one T cell receptor beta chain sequence. Its antigen is unknown. The CDR3 is 13 residues long. Trimming stripped 4 bases from V and 5 bases from J, with 12 bases between. The germline V gene has CDR1 SGHDT and CDR2 YYEEEE. This sample was taken from a study of CD8 T cells in ankylosing spondylitis. MiXCR, applied by TCRdb to the 5' RACE reads, yields one record per CDR3 protein. The table shows about 340,000 distinct CDR3 sequences, with roughly 22% occurring only once. Whole-study findings and limits: Clones that were linked to disease were CD8+ and were relatively rare in peripheral blood. The study identified a TCR beta motif of under ten highly homologous variants that appeared characteristic of ankylosing spondylitis blood.

The source is a male donor with ankylosing spondylitis or in good health (not recorded which). The sequencing sample was made of blood, either unsorted or a sorted T cell fraction (not recorded which). The rearrangement joins TRBV5-6 to TRBJ2-5; possibly TRBD2 for D (5 bases). The DNA of the CDR3 is TGTGCCAGCAGCCATAGCACGGGGGAGACCCAGTACTTC. This gives the protein CASSHSTGETQYF.